One sample yielded the 23 T cell receptor beta chains listed below, sequenced in a study of cytomegalovirus exposure and HLA in healthy donors. TCRdb's copy holds only in-frame clones and misses some; the assay was immunoSEQ multiplex PCR. The sample holds over 200,000 clones, around 80% seen once. Sample: PBMCs. The receptor set was obtained from a woman in her twenties or thirties in good health and CMV-seropositive.

This clone was counted between two and nine times. The V call is TRBV29-1, the J call TRBJ2-7; a possible D gene is TRBD2 (6 bases). The CDR3 has 15 amino acids. Looked up from germline, CDR1 is SQVTM and CDR2 is ANQGSEA. Trimming cost V 0 bases and J 2 bases, with 14 bases left between them. In DNA, the CDR3 is TGCAGCGTTGAAGAGGTGGGGGAGGTCACCTACGAGCAGTACTTC. Translating it yields CSVEEVGEVTYEQYF.

The chain combines TRBV6-1 with TRBJ2-1; D might be TRBD2 (6 bases). The CDR3 loop spans 16 amino acids. From germline, CDR1 is MNHNS and CDR2 SASEGT. Trimming took off 2 bases at V and 4 bases at J, with 15 bases between the two ends. The CDR3 loop reads CASSELIGGGYNEQFF. CDR3 DNA: TGTGCCAGCAGTGAATTGATTGGTGGGGGGTACAATGAGCAGTTCTTC.

The chain carries TRBV7-2 and TRBJ2-1, with D perhaps TRBD2 (5 bases). The CDR3 is 15 amino acids. CDR1 is SGHTA, CDR2 FQGNSA, per germline. V lost 1 base and J lost 3, with 10 bases in between. The CDR3 DNA reads as TGTGCCAGCAGCTTAGTTGGACTGGACTACAATGAGCAGTTCTTC. Amino acid sequence: CASSLVGLDYNEQFF.

V and J are TRBV7-2 and TRBJ2-7; D is perhaps TRBD1 or TRBD2 (6 bases each). This CDR3 is 15 amino acids long. CDR1 and CDR2 (germline): SGHTA, FQGNSA. V was clipped by 1 base and J by 3 bases, with 13 bases between them. The CDR3 here is CASSLETGTFYEQYF. Here the CDR3 DNA reads TGTGCCAGCAGCTTAGAAACAGGGACTTTCTACGAGCAGTACTTC. Based on the CDR3 plus reference TRBV7-2 and TRBJ2-7, the full variable domain is GAGVSQSPSNKVTEKGKDVELRCDPISGHTALYWYRQSLGQGLEFLIYFQGNSAPDKSGLPSDRFSAERTGGSVSTLTIQRTQQEDSAVYLCASSLETGTFYEQYFGPGTRLTVT.

This clone was found once. The chain is built from TRBV28 and TRBJ2-7, with D maybe TRBD2 (6 bases). The CDR3 runs to 13 residues. Germline-derived CDR1 and CDR2 are MDHEN and SYDVKM. V was shortened by 7 bases and J by 6 bases, with 16 bases between the two germline ends. The CDR3, as DNA: TGTGCCAGCATTACCCCCGGGGGTGGCGAGCAGTACTTC. This translates into CASITPGGGEQYF.

V is TRBV2 and J is TRBJ2-1, with D uncertain. The CDR3 is 12 amino acids. Trimming shortened V by 3 bases and J by 8 bases, and 8 bases separated the two germline ends. Germline CDR1 is SNHLY and CDR2 is FYNNEI. The CDR3 DNA is TGTGCCAGCAGTGATGGGGTCTATGAGCAGTTCTTC. Its translation: CASSDGVYEQFF.

The rearrangement joins TRBV5-1 to TRBJ2-7; D may be TRBD1 or TRBD2 (5 bases each). CDR3 length: 11 residues. Germline CDR1 SGHRS, CDR2 YFSETQ. V lost 7 bases and J lost 6, with 11 bases in between. The DNA for the CDR3 is TGCGCCAGCGGGACGGGCCTCGAGCAGTACTTC. Its protein product is CASGTGLEQYF.

The V call is TRBV6-5, the J call TRBJ1-1; 7 bases line up with TRBD1. The germline V gene has CDR1 MNHEY and CDR2 SVGAGI. The CDR3 extends over 14 amino acids. V trimming: 6 bases; J trimming: 5 bases; junction bases outside the gene matches: 9. CDR3 bases: TGTGCCAGCAGGACGAAGACAGGGTCTACTGAAGCTTTCTTT. Encoded protein: CASRTKTGSTEAFF.

The rearrangement joins TRBV5-4 to TRBJ2-3; no definite D call. V shed 0 bases and J shed 4 bases, with 6 bases lying between them. Germline V gives CDR1 SGHNT, CDR2 YYREEE (reference sequence). The CDR3 length is 13 residues. The CDR3 DNA reads TGTGCCAGCAGCTTGGGGTTCGCAGATACGCAGTATTTT. This codes for CASSLGFADTQYF.

The sample holds a few counts of this clone. The chain has TRBV27 and TRBJ2-2; D is ambiguous. Trimming stripped 2 bases from V and 1 base from J, with 8 bases between. Germline-derived CDR1 and CDR2 are MNHEY and SMNVEV (reference sequence). The CDR3 is 15 residues long. The CDR3 sequence is CASSLIAGNTGELFF. The DNA of the CDR3 is TGTGCCAGCAGTTTAATTGCAGGGAACACCGGGGAGCTGTTTTTT.

This rearrangement joins TRBV4-1 to TRBJ2-7, with 8 bases lining up with TRBD2. The germline CDR1 and CDR2 sequences are MGHRA and YSYEKL. V was clipped by 4 bases and J by 0 bases; unmatched bases: 8. The CDR3 totals 16 residues. CDR3 loop: CASSPTGGGSSYEQYF. CDR3 nucleotide sequence: TGCGCCAGCAGCCCCACGGGAGGGGGGAGCTCCTACGAGCAGTACTTC.

This clone showed up just a few times. The chain is built from TRBV29-1 and TRBJ1-2, with D tentatively TRBD1 (5 bases). This CDR3 contains 12 residues. In germline, CDR1 is SQVTM, CDR2 ANQGSEA. V lost 8 bases to trimming and J lost 4 bases, with 14 bases between them. The CDR3 here is CSINTGLYGYTF. CDR3 nucleotides: TGCAGCATAAACACGGGGCTCTATGGCTACACCTTC.

The J gene is TRBJ1-4, the V gene TRBV18; D gene unclear. CDR1 is KGHSH, CDR2 LQKENI, per germline. Trimming removed 0 bases from V and 4 bases from J, with 6 bases in between. The CDR3 covers 14 residues. CDR3 amino acids: CASSPPGSNEKLFF. CDR3 in DNA: TGTGCCAGCTCACCACCGGGGAGTAATGAAAAACTGTTTTTT.

V and J are TRBV27 and TRBJ1-5, with D maybe TRBD1 (5 bases). The CDR3 runs 14 residues. The V and J ends lost 0 bases and 7 bases respectively, with 10 bases between them. Germline CDR1 and CDR2: MNHEY and SMNVEV (reference sequence). The CDR3 is CASSLSAGGQPQHF. CDR3 nucleotide sequence: TGTGCCAGCAGTTTATCTGCCGGGGGACAGCCCCAGCATTTT.

The chain is built from TRBV28 and TRBJ1-2; no reliable D call. This CDR3 comprises 11 residues. V was trimmed by 6 bases and J by 4 bases, leaving 6 bases between them. Germline V lookup: CDR1 MDHEN, CDR2 SYDVKM. In nucleotides, the CDR3 is TGTGCCAGCAGCCCCTTCTATGGCTACACCTTC. It translates to CASSPFYGYTF.

The chain combines TRBV5-1 with TRBJ2-5, with D uncertain. V lost 3 bases, J lost 5 bases, and 17 bases lay in between. The CDR3 spans 15 residues. Germline CDR1 is SGHRS and CDR2 is YFSETQ. The CDR3 is CASSSPYLGRETQYF. In DNA form, the CDR3 reads TGCGCCAGCAGCTCTCCATACCTAGGTCGGGAGACCCAGTACTTC.

The V and J genes are TRBV5-1 and TRBJ2-7; TRBD2 aligns across 11 bases. Per germline, CDR1 SGHRS and CDR2 YFSETQ. This CDR3 comprises 15 residues. The ends lost 4 bases at V and 2 bases at J; junction bases unmatched: 5. Written as DNA, the CDR3 is TGCGCCAGCAGCGGAATAGCGGGAGGGCCCTACGAGCAGTACTTC. Protein sequence: CASSGIAGGPYEQYF. Filled out from reference TRBV5-1 and TRBJ2-7, the complete variable domain reads KAGVTQTPRYLIKTRGQQVTLSCSPISGHRSVSWYQQTPGQGLQFLFEYFSETQRNKGNFPGRFSGRQFSNSRSEMNVSTLELGDSALYLCASSGIAGGPYEQYFGPGTRLTVT.

This clone has more than one count but fewer than ten. The chain links TRBV28 to TRBJ1-1, with D perhaps TRBD1 (6 bases). V was pared by 3 bases and J by 5 bases, with 10 bases between. The CDR3 is made up of 13 amino acids. Germline V gives CDR1 MDHEN, CDR2 SYDVKM. CDR3 coding DNA: TGTGCCAGCAGTTTTACAGGGAAGACTGAAGCTTTCTTT. It is translated as CASSFTGKTEAFF.

The chain uses TRBV30 and TRBJ1-2, with no clear D. Trimming cost V 3 bases and J 6 bases, with 23 bases left between them. Germline loops: CDR1 GTSNPN, CDR2 SVGIG (reference sequence). This CDR3 spans 16 amino acids. This CDR3 is CAWSYDTTVYLDGYTF. CDR3 sequence (DNA): TGTGCCTGGAGCTATGACACCACAGTATATCTAGATGGCTACACCTTC.

This clone was seen a few times. This chain links TRBV21-1 with TRBJ1-3; no check of the table's D call, TRBD1, against the DNA was made. TRBV21-1 counts as a pseudogene. This CDR3 has 15 residues. The CDR3 loop is CASSKDKCSGNTIYF. CDR3 DNA: TGTGCCAGCAGCAAAGACAAATGCTCTGGAAACACCATATATTTT.

The chain joins TRBV7-3 to TRBJ2-1; D possibly uses TRBD1 or TRBD2 (5 bases each). The germline V and J ends were trimmed by 1 base and 8 bases, with 9 bases remaining between them. The CDR3 length is 13 residues. Germline values: CDR1 SGHTA, CDR2 FQGTGA. The CDR3 DNA follows: TGTGCCAGCAGCTTAAACCGGGACGATGAGCAGTTCTTC. Its translation: CASSLNRDDEQFF.

This chain uses TRBV4-1 with TRBJ2-1; a possible D gene is TRBD2 (5 bases). This CDR3 contains 15 residues. V lost 3 bases, J lost 8 bases, and 17 bases lay in between. The germline V gene has CDR1 MGHRA and CDR2 YSYEKL. The CDR3 region has the DNA TGCGCCAGCAGCCACGAAACTCCCGGGATCGATGAGCAGTTCTTC. This translates into CASSHETPGIDEQFF.

The CDR3 is CASSAHVGGNTEAFF. CDR3 DNA: TGTGCCAGCAGCGCCCACGTGGGGGGAAACACTGAAGCTTTCTTT. V usage is TRBV9 and J usage is TRBJ1-1, with D maybe TRBD1 (5 bases). Germline CDR1 SGDLS, CDR2 YYNGEE. The CDR3 loop spans 15 amino acids. V gave up 3 bases and J gave up 2 bases, with 14 bases separating them.